This T cell receptor beta chain was obtained from a study of T-cell reconstitution after alpha-beta-depleted transplantation in children. During its preparation, the TCRbeta library received unique molecular identifiers. Each CDR3 protein gets one entry after TCRdb re-called the PCR reads with MiXCR. The sample has some 830,000 distinct CDR3 sequences, roughly 15% seen once. This CDR3 spans 17 amino acids. Per germline, CDR1 SGHTA and CDR2 FQGTGA. V lost 0 bases, J lost 2 bases, and 17 bases lay in between. Notes on this clonotype: The antigen remains unidentified.

Notes on the study in general: Surviving recipient T cells and intrathymic progenitors accounted for some patients' high TCRbeta diversity at day 60. After transplant, at about two months, alpha-beta T cells were reportedly derived from several hundred expanded graft clones.

The chain combines TRBV7-3 with TRBJ2-7; D possibly corresponds to TRBD2 (6 bases). The origin of this receptor is a male patient between 10 and 17 years old who had a stem cell transplant for acute lymphoblastic leukemia, so the T cells may come from the graft donor. Sequenced material: PBMCs, mostly from graft donor cells, taken 360 days after TCRalphabeta/CD19-depleted stem cell transplant. CDR3 loop: CASSLTAGTSTPYEQYF. The CDR3 coding sequence is TGTGCCAGCAGCTTAACTGCCGGGACTTCGACACCCTACGAGCAGTACTTC.